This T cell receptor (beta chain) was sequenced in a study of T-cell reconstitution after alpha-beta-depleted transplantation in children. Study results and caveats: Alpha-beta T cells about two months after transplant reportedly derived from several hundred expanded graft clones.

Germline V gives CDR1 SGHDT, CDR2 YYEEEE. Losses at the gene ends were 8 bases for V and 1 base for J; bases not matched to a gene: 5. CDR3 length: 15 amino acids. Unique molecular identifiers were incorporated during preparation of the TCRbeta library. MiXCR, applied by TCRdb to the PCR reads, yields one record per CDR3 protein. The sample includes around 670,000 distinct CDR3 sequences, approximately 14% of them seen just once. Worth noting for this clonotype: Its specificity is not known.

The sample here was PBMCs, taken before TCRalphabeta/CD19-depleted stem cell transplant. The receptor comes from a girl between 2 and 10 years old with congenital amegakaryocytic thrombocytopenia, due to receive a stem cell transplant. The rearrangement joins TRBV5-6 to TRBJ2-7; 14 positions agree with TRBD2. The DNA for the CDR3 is TGTGCCAGGCCAAGGACTAGCGGGAGGTCCTACGAGCAGTACTTC. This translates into CARPRTSGRSYEQYF.